Detailed here is one TCR beta chain. As yet, its antigen is unknown. The data stem from a study of beta chain features in type 1 diabetes. Across the study: In all, some 100,000,000 sorted cells from all samples were analyzed.

The CDR3 sequence is 15 residues long. Trimming removed 3 bases from V and 10 bases from J; junction bases left unmatched: 6. Germline V gives CDR1 SGHRS, CDR2 YFSETQ. Investigators reverse transcribed all isolated RNA, so they sequenced expressed TCRB transcripts. Stem cell-like memory T cell samples underwent survey-depth immunoSEQ sequencing. They averaged approximately 910,000 reads. Clones were read by immunoSEQ multiplex PCR, and TCRdb kept only the in-frame ones, dropping some. The sample consists of 65,000 to 100,000 clones, 25% to 35% of them appearing once. Overall study findings and caveats: Diminished insertions and augmented deletions at VDJ junctions characterized type 1 diabetes patients.

Sorting of CD4+ naive, central memory, regulatory and stem cell-like memory cells was performed via CD45RO/CCR7/CD25/CD127/CD95/CD27. The source is a woman aged 18-29 years in good health. The rearrangement joins TRBV5-1 to TRBJ2-1, with 14 bases identical to TRBD2. The sample comprised stem cell memory CD4+ T cells from blood. The CDR3 DNA reads as TGCGCCAGCAGCTCGACTAGCGGGGGGGCCGTGGAGCAGTTCTTC. It translates to CASSSTSGGAVEQFF.